This T cell receptor beta chain was observed in a study of cytomegalovirus exposure and HLA in healthy donors (dated 2017 in TCRdb). Looking at the study overall: An earlier analysis of fewer than 750 of the donors reported 276 Gb of sequence data and approximately 120 million unique TCR beta sequences obtained from approximately 180 million T cells. An early release that covered around 590 HLA-typed donors contained approximately 320 gigabases of sequencing data and 70 million to 100 million unique TCR sequences. Among the roughly 390 genotyped donors, under 90% belonged to the genetic ancestry cluster associated with self-reported Caucasian donors. The aim of the study was to test whether cataloging public T cell receptors could identify signatures of past pathogen exposure. The study profiled the T cell repertoires of about 640 subjects by immunosequencing and related them to cytomegalovirus serostatus. Along with the approximately 600-subject first cohort, a separate validation cohort of over 90 different subjects was used. To predict cytomegalovirus infection status, the study combined high-throughput TCR immunosequencing, statistical association of individual TCRs with disease status, and machine learning. In a later analysis, previously published TCR beta repertoires from 550 to 750 donors were re-analyzed and high-resolution HLA genotyping was added so that TCR occurrence patterns could be studied. The later analysis used no new phenotypic data to find candidate immune exposures, relying instead on TCR beta sequences and their occurrence across donors. In an earlier analysis of roughly 600 of the donors, high-throughput TCR beta sequencing was used to judge whether each TCR beta V gene segment behaved as functional or pseudogenic. Donor age, sex, ethnicity and CMV serostatus were compiled alongside the repertoire data. A later genetic analysis used genome-wide SNP genotypes for about 55% of the 666 donors, treating that subset as a discovery cohort. All discovery cohort repertoires had been generated on a single sequencing platform. HLA typing covered class I and class II loci at four-digit resolution. Typing coverage differed by locus: A, B, C, DRB1 and DQB1 were typed in roughly 620-630 donors, DQA1 in roughly 510, DPA1 in some 610, and DPB1 in approximately 450. Because of strong linkage in the cohort, five DR-DQ haplotypes were treated as single units for association and clustering. Among about 400 genotyped donors of the cohort, an average of about 220,000 unique TCR beta nucleotide sequences was sequenced per donor, of which 15% to 20% were non-productive. Paper-wide results and their limitations: Across donors, most TCR sequences were observed very rarely, whereas some public TCRs were present in many individuals. According to a later analysis, parvovirus B19, influenza, CMV and Epstein-Barr virus appeared linked to several top co-occurrence clusters. The cohort was sequenced for TCR beta chains only, and without alpha or paired-chain data the features that could be detected were limited. In vitro tests confirmed that a few of the cytomegalovirus-associated TCR beta chains recognize cytomegalovirus antigens. When HLA alleles, especially DR and DQ, strongly co-occurred, TCR associations were difficult to assign to individual alleles. CMV serostatus was the only immune exposure information available for the cohort. The sequencing pipeline was judged likely to have produced a cluster of highly shared sequence variants as a technical artifact. Compared with equally common non-associated chains, HLA-associated TCR beta chains in a later analysis were more clonally expanded and had lower generation probabilities. According to a later genetic analysis, donors in an Asian-associated ancestry cluster had fewer N-insertions in productive TCRs than the approximately 630-donor mean. The study gave a list of 150 to 200 TCR beta chains associated with cytomegalovirus. The classifier was reported to diagnose cytomegalovirus status with high specificity and sensitivity in both the original and validation cohorts. A further reported finding was that TCR beta sequences accurately predicted the HLA-A and HLA-B alleles for most subjects in the first cohort. A later analysis found that most CMV-associated TCR beta chains appeared HLA-restricted, with HLA associations seemingly driven largely by CMV exposure. Roughly uniform sequencing depth across donors was assumed in presence/absence analyses, although this assumption may not hold. Linkage disequilibrium might explain the correlated functional status among segregating V segments, but an unknown experimental factor could not be ruled out. Because some donors lacked HLA typing at each locus, the association tests relied only on the typed subset. A later analysis associated 17,000 or so TCR beta sequences with specific HLA alleles at a false discovery rate of 0.05. A later genetic analysis associated a missense DCLRE1C variant with V-gene and J-gene trimming of TCR beta chains, and an independent cohort replicated the association. Because counts were too low, roughly 16 rarely observed V segments, including chromosome 9 orphons, were left out of the earlier analysis of approximately 580 of the donors. In a later analysis, the rate of TCR association differed among HLA loci, with DRB1 alleles having the most associated TCRs and HLA-C alleles having the fewest. According to the authors, the approach could potentially be generalized to other disease states and immunological phenotypes. In an earlier analysis of approximately 590 of the donors, most TCR beta V segments were observed in productive rearrangements about 87% or about 30% of the time, broadly matching IMGT annotations.

The library was built by means of the immunoSEQ multiplex PCR assay. A mixture of 60 forward primers for TCR Vbeta segments and 13 reverse primers for TCR Jbeta segments was used in the multiplex PCR. The CDR3 region of rearranged TCR beta genes was amplified from genomic DNA by a multiplex PCR assay. The amplified TCR beta libraries were sequenced on the Illumina HiSeq System as 87-base-pair reads. For the original study's pipeline: In a later analysis, 80 million or so unique TCR beta chains were counted across the approximately 640 repertoires, and approximately 11 million of these chains were shared by at least two donors. Raw reads were error-corrected and collapsed into unique sequences by a nearest-neighbor algorithm in which closely related sequences were merged to remove PCR and sequencing errors. To assign V, D and J gene segments, CDR3 sequences were aligned to IMGT reference sequences. Each retained sequence needed at least a six-nucleotide match to both a V gene segment and a J gene segment. Rearrangements were called productive when the CDR3 lacked stop codons and stayed in frame with V and J; all others were non-productive. CDR3 was defined by IMGT convention, running from the second conserved V-encoded cysteine to the conserved J-encoded phenylalanine. In an earlier analysis of around 540 of the donors, sequences lacking an unambiguous match to a single V gene segment were excluded. An earlier analysis of 550 to 650 of the donors classified V segments as functional when productive rearrangements were above 56.7% and as segregating when the standard deviation between donors was above 5%. A statistical classification framework was built for diagnosing cytomegalovirus status from the catalog of TCR beta chain sequences. In a later analysis, V and J genes were assigned by comparing TCR nucleotide sequences against IMGT/GENE-DB human TR gene sequences. In a later analysis, CDR3 sequences and most-parsimonious VDJ recombination scenarios were assigned using the TCRdist pipeline. In a later analysis, each TCR beta chain was defined by its CDR3 amino acid sequence together with its V-gene family, and reads without a unique V-gene family were excluded. As a way to deal with suspected cross-contamination and a sequencing artifact, a later analysis dropped 450 to 700 nucleotide sequences that were highly shared and had low generation probability. A later analysis calculated a clonal expansion index for each public chain from normalized within-repertoire ranks of inferred template counts. In a later analysis, generation probabilities were computed using a VDJ recombination model fitted to out-of-frame rearrangements, and the results were checked against IGoR. Hypergeometric tests were used in a later analysis to score TCR-TCR, TCR-HLA and TCR-CMV co-occurrence, with a repertoire-size bias correction applied to the TCR pairs. In a later analysis, false discovery rates were estimated by permuting HLA or CMV assignments 20 times. In a later analysis, co-occurring TCRs were grouped using DBSCAN, and TCRdist sequence similarity was added for clustering within HLA-allele-positive subsets. Repertoires with fewer than 30,000 or more than 120,000 public chains were left out of co-occurrence clustering, as were five repertoires with anomalous nucleotide sharing. TCRdb re-hosts the immuneACCESS table, in-frame sequences only. Its copies lack some clones; in the studies checked, an unresolved V gene accounts for under half of them, and the cause for the rest is not known. The V and J calls and clone size were taken over from that table, and D and trimming were inferred from the DNA. This sample has some 130,000 clones in its table, and 75% to 80% of those were observed once. The ten largest clones add up to approximately 0.86% of the sample.

In total, over 600 healthy bone marrow donors made up the cohort. At the time of sampling, every cohort member was nominally healthy, though immune exposures that went unrecorded were likely present. The donor tested CMV seronegative, placing the donor among the 352 seronegative members of the cohort. A peripheral blood sample was collected from each donor, and TCR beta sequencing was performed on peripheral blood mononuclear cells. Genomic DNA extraction from the blood cell samples was performed with the Qiagen DNeasy Blood Extraction Kit. Comments on this clone: The antigen it recognizes is unknown. No base-level quality is on record; no much larger clone is a single base apart.

Sequenced input: PBMCs. The TCR sequence derives from a woman aged 55-70 years in good health and CMV-seronegative.

The nucleotides read TGCGCCAGCAGGTTGACTAGCGGGAGGGCAGGGGCAGATACGCAGTATTTT. Its translation reads: CASRLTSGRAGADTQYF. The receptor chain draws on TRBV5-1 and TRBJ2-3, with 14 bases aligning to TRBD2. Reading the germline V gene gives CDR1 SGHRS and CDR2 YFSETQ. Germline trimming amounts to 5 bases on V and 4 bases on J, with 9 as the count of junction bases outside the gene matches. The CDR3 measures 17 amino acids from cysteine to phenylalanine. CDR3 DNA only is kept here, 51 bases in frame from base 1. Extended through the reference TRBV5-1 and TRBJ2-3 proteins, this CDR3 yields the full variable domain: KAGVTQTPRYLIKTRGQQVTLSCSPISGHRSVSWYQQTPGQGLQFLFEYFSETQRNKGNFPGRFSGRQFSNSRSEMNVSTLELGDSALYLCASRLTSGRAGADTQYFGPGTRLTVL.